The clone carrying this T cell receptor beta chain has just a few counts. Its antigen remains unknown. TCRdb passed the reads through MiXCR, listing each CDR3 protein once. The sample lists around 530,000 distinct CDR3 sequences, 15% to 20% seen once, with more than 20% in the top ten. V lost 3 bases to trimming and J lost 4 bases, with 11 bases between them. Germline V lookup: CDR1 SGHDN, CDR2 FVKESK. This CDR3 region has 14 residues. The data belong to a study of T cell repertoires in cytomegalovirus infection. Across the study: The public TCR beta signatures pointed to both CMV infection and matching HLA type. The study, taken as a whole, reports: Totalled public TCR beta family frequency picked out people who carried CMV plus the relevant HLA. In two of eight donors, the top clonotype was HLA-C-restricted CMV-specific.

This clonotype was obtained from a human donor in good health (CMV status not recorded). Some clones in this sample may be carry-over from other donors' samples. The chain employs TRBV14 and TRBJ2-3; D uncertain. Material for sequencing was CD8+ T cells from PBMCs. CDR3 DNA: TGTGCCAGCAGCCATCAGAGACGGGCAGATACGCAGTATTTT. Its translation: CASSHQRRADTQYF.